This T cell receptor (beta chain) emerged from a study of PD-1 blockade in classical Hodgkin lymphoma. Regarding the study as a whole: Reports described newly diagnosed patients as having lower baseline TCR diversity than healthy donors.

This sample's time point: newly diagnosed, previously untreated cHL patient sample. The CDR3 is made up of 14 amino acids. CDR1 and CDR2 from the germline V gene are SGHRS and YFSETQ. The V segment lost 2 bases and the J segment 7 bases; nucleotides outside the gene matches: 5. About this clone: Its antigen is currently unknown.

Here immunoSEQ multiplex PCR was the method, and the copy in TCRdb shows in-frame clones only, minus some. Of about 47,000 clones detected, roughly 93% appear once; the ten largest clones hold over 4%. The sample comprised peripheral blood mononuclear cells (PBMCs). The chain uses TRBV5-1 and TRBJ2-1; 8 bases agree with TRBD2. The sequence derives from a human donor with classical Hodgkin lymphoma. CDR3 bases: TGCGCCAGCAGCTTACAGGGACTAGGGAATGAGCAGTTCTTC. Translated: CASSLQGLGNEQFF.